The T cell receptor beta chain under discussion was sequenced for a study of CD8 T cell repertoires and HIV-1 epitope variants. Study-level background: T cells were cultured for 10 days with cytokines added on days 3 and 7.

Per germline, CDR1 MDHEN and CDR2 SYDVKM. This CDR3 is built from 18 residues. V was shortened by 5 bases and J by 0 bases, with 20 bases between the two germline ends. Sequencing of TCR beta CDR3 used immunoSEQ survey depth. Profiling relied on immunoSEQ multiplex PCR, and the TCRdb table lists in-frame clones only, not all of them. The sample gives some 100,000 clones, roughly 81% of which show up once; 20% to 30% is in the top ten. The J gene is TRBJ2-1, the V gene TRBV28; D may match TRBD1 or TRBD2 (6 bases each). The clonotype originates from a male donor with HIV. Sequences were obtained from uncultured baseline CD8+ T cells from peripheral blood mononuclear cells (PBMCs). CDR3 loop: CASSPIKGGASSYNEQFF. In nucleotides, the CDR3 is TGTGCCAGCAGTCCGATCAAGGGGGGTGCTAGCTCCTACAATGAGCAGTTCTTC.